Listed here are 9 T cell receptor beta chains from one sample, sequenced in a study of spatial heterogeneity in lung cancer. TCRdb analysed the 5' RACE reads with MiXCR anew, one entry per CDR3 protein. The repertoire holds 35,000 to 50,000 distinct CDR3 sequences, approximately 3% seen once, with roughly 35% in the top ten. Time point in this sample: sample taken at primary tumor resection. Material: normal lung tissue next to the tumor, obtained at surgery. The receptors stem from a male donor with early-stage non-small cell lung cancer.

This clonotype was seen ten or more times. The rearrangement uses TRBV6-5 and TRBJ2-5; 7 bases map to TRBD2. Trimming removed 2 bases from V and 5 bases from J; junction bases left unmatched: 8. The CDR3 length is 15 residues. Per the germline V gene, CDR1 is MNHEY and CDR2 is SVGAGI. CDR3 loop: CASSYGTMAGETQYF. CDR3 in DNA: TGTGCCAGCAGTTACGGGACTATGGCGGGGGAGACCCAGTACTTC.

This clonotype was seen at least ten times. The chain employs TRBV11-2 and TRBJ2-1; 8 bases agree with TRBD2. Per the germline V gene, CDR1 is SGHAT and CDR2 is FQNNGV. The CDR3 is 14 amino acids. The trim removed 3 bases at V and 9 bases at J, leaving 7 bases unmatched. CDR3 DNA: TGTGCCAGCAGCTTGGGGACTAGATCCGGTGAGCAGTTCTTC. Its protein is CASSLGTRSGEQFF.

This clonotype was seen repeatedly, ten times or more. The chain recombines TRBV11-2 with TRBJ2-4; TRBD1 might be the D (5 bases). The CDR3 spans 16 residues. V lost 1 base to trimming and J lost 1 base, with 11 bases between them. Germline loops: CDR1 SGHAT, CDR2 FQNNGV. The CDR3 coding sequence is TGTGCCAGCAGCTTAGTTCCAGGGATGGCCAAAAACATTCAGTACTTC. It yields the protein CASSLVPGMAKNIQYF.

This clonotype was detected ten times or more. The chain links TRBV2 to TRBJ1-4; 7 bases align to TRBD1. The CDR3 loop spans 16 amino acids. Germline CDR1 reads SNHLY; CDR2 reads FYNNEI. With V trimmed by 2 bases and J by 8 bases, 11 bases remained unmatched. The DNA for the CDR3 is TGTGCCAGCAGTGAAAATAGACCTCTACAGGGGGAAAAACTGTTTTTT. It yields the protein CASSENRPLQGEKLFF.

This clonotype was picked up many times. This chain joins TRBV29-1 and TRBJ2-5, with D perhaps given as TRBD1 or TRBD2 (5 bases each). The length of the CDR3 is 12 residues. Germline CDR1 reads SQVTM; CDR2 reads ANQGSEA. V was trimmed by 8 bases and J by 2 bases, leaving 12 bases between them. For the CDR3, the DNA is TGCAGCCTGATCGAGGGGCAAGAGACCCAGTACTTC. Its protein is CSLIEGQETQYF.

V usage is TRBV30 and J usage is TRBJ1-1; D remains ambiguous. CDR1 and CDR2 (germline): GTSNPN, SVGIG (reference sequence). V was cut by 7 bases and J by 4 bases, with 13 bases left in between. The CDR3 consists of 12 residues. The CDR3: CASGWGSTEAFF. The CDR3 coding sequence is TGTGCCTCCGGATGGGGTAGCACTGAAGCTTTCTTT.

This clonotype was recorded many times. The V call is TRBV7-6, the J call TRBJ2-3; 10 bases fit TRBD2. The J segment lost 5 bases and the V segment lost 5 bases, leaving 7 bases of the junction unmatched. This CDR3 has 15 residues. Per germline, CDR1 SGHVS and CDR2 FNYEAQ. The chain's CDR3 is CASSAQVAGGDTQYF. The CDR3 DNA follows: TGTGCCAGCAGCGCTCAGGTAGCGGGAGGAGATACGCAGTATTTT. The complete variable domain, with remaining parts taken from reference TRBV7-6 and TRBJ2-3, reads GAGVSQSPRYKVTKRGQDVALRCDPISGHVSLYWYRQALGQGPEFLTYFNYEAQQDKSGLPNDRFSAERPEGSISTLTIQRTEQRDSAMYRCASSAQVAGGDTQYFGPGTRLTVL.

Ten or more counts support this clonotype. V usage is TRBV7-8 and J usage is TRBJ1-5; 8 bases match TRBD1. The germline V gene has CDR1 SGHVS and CDR2 FQNEAQ. Trimming took 3 bases from V and 1 from J; bases not matched to a gene: 8. This CDR3 is built from 17 residues. The CDR3 coding sequence is TGTGCCAGCAGCTTCCAAGGACAGGGTCGGAGCAATCAGCCCCAGCATTTT. It encodes CASSFQGQGRSNQPQHF.

This clonotype was recorded a few times. The chain couples TRBV12-3 or TRBV12-4 to TRBJ2-7; D is perhaps TRBD1 or TRBD2 (6 bases each). The CDR3 is 15 residues long. Trimming cost V 2 bases and J 0 bases, with 11 bases left between them. As DNA, the CDR3 is TGTGCCAGCAGTTTAAAAGGGGGGTTCTCCTACGAGCAGTACTTC. It translates to CASSLKGGFSYEQYF.